This T cell receptor beta chain was sequenced during a study of chemoradiotherapy in HPV16-positive cancers. Clones were sequenced by immunoSEQ multiplex PCR, and TCRdb holds only the in-frame ones, with some missing. The data show under 30,000 clones, roughly 94% seen once. Repertoires were sampled repeatedly during chemoradiotherapy. CDR1 and CDR2 (germline): SGHRS, YFSETQ. The length of the CDR3 is 13 residues. V was pared by 5 bases and J by 6 bases, with 14 bases between. Study-wide results and caveats: During treatment, candidate HPV-specific clones and E7-related motifs expanded in tumor. The functional HPV-specific definition rests on just a couple of HPV16-positive patients.

Concerning this clone: Its antigen remains unidentified.

The chain combines TRBV5-1 with TRBJ1-1, with a tentative D call TRBD1 (6 bases). This sample was taken from a patient who underwent chemoradiotherapy. The sequence was collected from a human donor with HPV-associated anogenital cancer. CDR3 nucleotide sequence: TGCGCCAGCAGGATGCAGGGGCACGCTGAAGCTTTCTTT. Translated, it gives CASRMQGHAEAFF.